The rows below give T cell receptor beta chains drawn from one sample of a study of follicular helper T cells after annual influenza vaccination. Using immunoSEQ multiplex PCR, the repertoire was profiled, and TCRdb retains in-frame clones only, with some absent. The table records about 10,000 clones, about 85% of them present only once. The input for sequencing was CXCR5+ CD38- circulating T follicular helper cells from blood, taken on the day of influenza vaccination. The receptors derive from an adult who received the influenza vaccine. Both conserved end residues are part of each CDR3. D genes are given only for firm matches. Clone size is not always given. Where it is, it says once, few, many or a class for expanded clones.

j_call: TRBJ2-1
d_call: TRBD2
clone_size: once
v_call: TRBV5-1
cdr3_nt: TGCGCCAGCAGCACGGGACTAATATACAATGAGCAGTTCTTC
cdr3_aa: CASSTGLIYNEQFF

j_call: TRBJ2-7
d_call: .
clone_size: .
v_call: TRBV18
cdr3_nt: TGTGCCAGCTCACCAAATCCTGACTTAAGCTCCTACGAGCAGTACTTC
cdr3_aa: CASSPNPDLSSYEQYF

j_call: TRBJ2-7
d_call: .
clone_size: few
v_call: TRBV10-3
cdr3_nt: TGTGCCATCAGCCCCACCATCTACGAGCAGTACTTC
cdr3_aa: CAISPTIYEQYF

j_call: TRBJ2-1
d_call: .
clone_size: .
v_call: TRBV18
cdr3_nt: TGTGCCAGCTCACCCCCAGACAGTCCTGAGCAGTTCTTC
cdr3_aa: CASSPPDSPEQFF

j_call: TRBJ2-1
d_call: .
clone_size: .
v_call: TRBV30
cdr3_nt: TGTGCCTGGAGTCGCGATAGCGGACTATACAATGAGCAGTTCTTC
cdr3_aa: CAWSRDSGLYNEQFF

j_call: TRBJ2-3
d_call: TRBD1
clone_size: .
v_call: TRBV6-6
cdr3_nt: TGTGCCACTTGGACAGGGAGCACAGATACGCAGTATTTT
cdr3_aa: CATWTGSTDTQYF

j_call: TRBJ2-5
d_call: .
clone_size: few
v_call: TRBV9
cdr3_nt: TGTGCCAGCAGCGTTCAAGAGACCCAGTACTTC
cdr3_aa: CASSVQETQYF

j_call: TRBJ2-3
d_call: .
clone_size: .
v_call: TRBV10-1
cdr3_nt: TGCGCCAGCAGTGACCGTCTTGCCGCTCAAGATACGCAGTATTTT
cdr3_aa: CASSDRLAAQDTQYF

j_call: TRBJ2-7
d_call: .
clone_size: .
v_call: TRBV28
cdr3_nt: TGTGCCAGCAACCCTCAGGGGTCAAACTACGAGCAGTACTTC
cdr3_aa: CASNPQGSNYEQYF

j_call: TRBJ1-4
d_call: TRBD1
clone_size: once
v_call: TRBV10-3
cdr3_nt: TGTGCCATCAGTGAGTCGACAGGGGGAGGAACTAATGAAAAACTGTTTTTT
cdr3_aa: CAISESTGGGTNEKLFF